The following is a T cell receptor (beta chain) sequence with its context. Antigen specificity is unknown. This sample is part of a study of T cell responses to AZD1222 COVID-19 vaccine. Study outcomes and limitations: Clonal diversity may have been underestimated in mostly white British donors.

Libraries were prepared by immunoSEQ multiplex PCR; TCRdb keeps only in-frame clonotypes and omits some of them. The table lists 80,000 to 90,000 clones, around 91% of them singletons. The CDR3 spans 13 residues. The V gene end was trimmed by 3 bases and the J gene end by 6 bases; junction bases not matched to a gene: 2. Germline CDR1 is SNHLY and CDR2 is FYNNEI. The sequence derives from an adult in good health. The chain is built from TRBV2 and TRBJ1-5; 7 bases map to TRBD1. Sequenced material: peripheral blood, taken on day 0 of MenACWY control vaccination. The CDR3 sequence: CASSDRGTQPQHF. CDR3 coding DNA: TGTGCCAGCAGTGACAGGGGGACTCAGCCCCAGCATTTT.